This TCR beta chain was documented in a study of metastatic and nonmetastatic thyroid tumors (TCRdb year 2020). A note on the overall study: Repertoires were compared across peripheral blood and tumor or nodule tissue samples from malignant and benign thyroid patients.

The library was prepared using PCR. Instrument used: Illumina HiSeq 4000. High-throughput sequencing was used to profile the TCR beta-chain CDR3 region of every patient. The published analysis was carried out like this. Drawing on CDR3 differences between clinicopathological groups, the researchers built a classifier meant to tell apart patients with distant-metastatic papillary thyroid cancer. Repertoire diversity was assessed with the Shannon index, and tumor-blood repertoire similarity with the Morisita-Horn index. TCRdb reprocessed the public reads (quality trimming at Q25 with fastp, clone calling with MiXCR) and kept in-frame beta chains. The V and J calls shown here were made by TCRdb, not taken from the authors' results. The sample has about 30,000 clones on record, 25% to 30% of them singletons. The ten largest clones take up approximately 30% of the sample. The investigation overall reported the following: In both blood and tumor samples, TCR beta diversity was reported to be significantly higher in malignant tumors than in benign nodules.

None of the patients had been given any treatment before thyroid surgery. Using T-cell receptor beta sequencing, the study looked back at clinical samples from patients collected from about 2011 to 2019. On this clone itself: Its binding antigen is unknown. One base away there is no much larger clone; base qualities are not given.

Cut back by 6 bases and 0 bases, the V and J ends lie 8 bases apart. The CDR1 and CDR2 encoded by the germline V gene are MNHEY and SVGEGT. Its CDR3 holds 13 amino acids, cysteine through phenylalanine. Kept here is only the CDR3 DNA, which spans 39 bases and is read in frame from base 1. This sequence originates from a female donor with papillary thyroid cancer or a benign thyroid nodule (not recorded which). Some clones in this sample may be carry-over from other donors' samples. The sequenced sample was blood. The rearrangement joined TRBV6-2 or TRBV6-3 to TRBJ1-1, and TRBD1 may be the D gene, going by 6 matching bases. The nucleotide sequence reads TGTGCCAGCAGACAGGGACTGAACACTGAAGCTTTCTTT. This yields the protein CASRQGLNTEAFF.